This T cell receptor (beta chain) was documented in a study of vaccination effects on CD4 cells after COVID-19. On the study more broadly: The two convalescent patients provided samples 16 days and one week before vaccination.

General observations from the study: In people who had recovered, most post-vaccine spike-reactive clones were new vaccine-induced clones. Infection-derived and vaccine-derived clones contracted markedly late after vaccination.

On this clone itself: No antigen is known for it.

The data were produced by immunoSEQ multiplex PCR, yet TCRdb's version contains in-frame clones alone and is incomplete. The repertoire holds around 25,000 clones, with roughly 72% as singletons. ViraFEST assay sequencing came after antigen-specific CD4+ T cells were expanded with viral peptide pools. When around nine days of culture had elapsed, CD4+ T cells were isolated. PCR showed that the person got SARS-CoV-2 infection at some point between March and December 2020. A half-medium replacement with IL-2 medium was carried out on days 3 and 7. The CDR3 runs to 19 residues. V shed 5 bases and J shed 3 bases, with 25 bases lying between them. Germline CDR1 reads SGHTA; CDR2 reads FQGNSA.

This receptor was obtained from a human donor who had a prior SARS-CoV-2 infection. Specimen: CD4+ T cells from PBMCs cultured with SARS-CoV-2 spike peptides, collected before COVID-19 vaccination. The chain joins TRBV7-2 to TRBJ1-4, with TRBD1 as a possible D gene (6 bases). DNA for the CDR3: TGTGCCAGCAGCCCGGGGGGCGTGACAGCGGGTCTCCCTAATGAAAAACTGTTTTTT. This gives the protein CASSPGGVTAGLPNEKLFF.